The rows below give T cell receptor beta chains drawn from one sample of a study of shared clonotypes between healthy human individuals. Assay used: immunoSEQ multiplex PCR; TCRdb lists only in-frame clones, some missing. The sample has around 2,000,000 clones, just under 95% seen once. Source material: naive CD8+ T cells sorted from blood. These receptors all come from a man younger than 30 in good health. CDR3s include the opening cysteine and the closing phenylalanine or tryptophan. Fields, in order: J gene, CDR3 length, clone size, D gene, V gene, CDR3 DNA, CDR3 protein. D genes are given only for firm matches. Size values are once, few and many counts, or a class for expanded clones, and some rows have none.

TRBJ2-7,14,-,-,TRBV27,TGTGCCAGTTCCACAGGTGTCCTCGCGGGAGAGCAGTACTTC,CASSTGVLAGEQYF
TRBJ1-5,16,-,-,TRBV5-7,TGTGCCAGTCGGCCGGCGGGGGGGAAAAGAGATCAGCCCCAGCATTTT,CASRPAGGKRDQPQHF
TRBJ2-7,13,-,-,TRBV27,TGTGCCAGCAGTCCCAATGATTCCTACGAGCAGTACTTC,CASSPNDSYEQYF
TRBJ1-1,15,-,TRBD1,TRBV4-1,TGCGCCAGCAGCCTACAGGGGACACCCGGCACTGAAGCTTTCTTT,CASSLQGTPGTEAFF
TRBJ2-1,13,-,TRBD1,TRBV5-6,TGTGCCAGCAGCTCGCAGGGGGCTCGGTCCCAGTTCTTC,CASSSQGARSQFF
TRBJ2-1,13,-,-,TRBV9,TGTGCCAGCAGCGTAGCCGGATTGGGTGAGCAGTTCTTC,CASSVAGLGEQFF
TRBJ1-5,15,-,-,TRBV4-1,TGCGCCAGCAGCTTCTGGGATGGGGACAATCAGCCCCAGCATTTT,CASSFWDGDNQPQHF
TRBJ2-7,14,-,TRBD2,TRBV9,TGTGCCAGCAGCCCGGGAGGATCGGGCTACGAGCAGTACTTC,CASSPGGSGYEQYF
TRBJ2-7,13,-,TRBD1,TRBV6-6,TGTGCCAGCAGCATAGACAGGGTTAGCGAGCAGTACTTC,CASSIDRVSEQYF
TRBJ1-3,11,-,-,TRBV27,TGTGCCAGCAGAAAGGGAAACACCATATATTTT,CASRKGNTIYF
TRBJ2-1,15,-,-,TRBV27,TGTGCCAGCAGTCCCATCCTAGCGACCTACAATGAGCAGTTCTTC,CASSPILATYNEQFF
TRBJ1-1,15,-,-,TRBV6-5,TGTGCCAGCAGTTACTCACCAGTAATGAACACTGAAGCTTTCTTT,CASSYSPVMNTEAFF
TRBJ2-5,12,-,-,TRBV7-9,TGTGCCAGCAGCTTATGGACCGAGACCCAGTACTTC,CASSLWTETQYF
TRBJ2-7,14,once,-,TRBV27,TGTGCCAGCAGTTTAACCCTAGCCGGGTACGAGCAGTACTTC,CASSLTLAGYEQYF
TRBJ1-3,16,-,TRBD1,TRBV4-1,TGCGCCAGCAGCCAAGTCCGACAGGGGACCGGAAACACCATATATTTT,CASSQVRQGTGNTIYF
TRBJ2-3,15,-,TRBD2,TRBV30,TGTGCCTGGACCCGGACTAGCGAAAGCACAGATACGCAGTATTTT,CAWTRTSESTDTQYF
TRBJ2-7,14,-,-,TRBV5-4,TGTGCCAGCAGCTTCGAACAGGGAGCGTACGAGCAGTACTTC,CASSFEQGAYEQYF
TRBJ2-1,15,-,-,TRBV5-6,TGTGCCAGCAGCTTGGAGATGGCGCCGGGCGATGAGCAGTTCTTC,CASSLEMAPGDEQFF
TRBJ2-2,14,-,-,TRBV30,TGTGCCTGGTCCGGAGGGGGGGTCACCGGGGAGCTGTTTTTT,CAWSGGGVTGELFF
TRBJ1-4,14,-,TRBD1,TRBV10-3,TGTGCCACTGGACCGGGACAGGGAGATGAAAAACTGTTTTTT,CATGPGQGDEKLFF
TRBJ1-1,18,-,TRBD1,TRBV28,TGTGCCACCCTCGGCGGGTTCACAGGGGGGCGGTTGGACACTGAAGCTTTCTTT,CATLGGFTGGRLDTEAFF
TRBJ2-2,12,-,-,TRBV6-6,TGTGCCAGCAGCTACGACACCGGGGAGCTGTTTTTT,CASSYDTGELFF
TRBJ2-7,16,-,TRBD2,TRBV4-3,TGCGCCAGCAGCCAAGATCGGGGCGGGAGCAGCGCCGAGCAGTACTTC,CASSQDRGGSSAEQYF
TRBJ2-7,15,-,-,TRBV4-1,TGCGCCAGCAGCCAAGTACGTGGCAGGGGAGACGAGCAGTACTTC,CASSQVRGRGDEQYF
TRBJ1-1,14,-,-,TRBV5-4,TGTGCCAGCAGCTCACCGAATGGGTACACTGAAGCTTTCTTT,CASSSPNGYTEAFF
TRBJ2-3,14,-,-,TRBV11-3,TGTGCCAGCAGCCATGCCGGGGGCACAGATACGCAGTATTTT,CASSHAGGTDTQYF
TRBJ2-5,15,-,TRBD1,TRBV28,TGTGCCAGCAGTCCCGGGACAGGGACAGGGGAGACCCAGTACTTC,CASSPGTGTGETQYF
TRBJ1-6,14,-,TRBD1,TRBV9,TGTGCCAGCAGCTTCGGACAGGGGAATTCACCCCTCCACTTT,CASSFGQGNSPLHF
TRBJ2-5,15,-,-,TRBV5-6,TGTGCCAGCAGCGACGAGGGGGAAATCCCAGAGACCCAGTACTTC,CASSDEGEIPETQYF
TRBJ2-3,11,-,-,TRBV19,TGTGCCAGTAAACTCGGGGATACGCAGTATTTT,CASKLGDTQYF
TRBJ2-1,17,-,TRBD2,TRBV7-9,TGTGCCAGCAGCTTACCTGCGTGGGCTAGCGGGGACAATGAGCAGTTCTTC,CASSLPAWASGDNEQFF
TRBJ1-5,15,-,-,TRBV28,TGTGCCAGCAGTTCAAATACGGCTGGGGACCAGCCCCAGCATTTT,CASSSNTAGDQPQHF
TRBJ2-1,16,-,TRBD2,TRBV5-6,TGTGCCAGCAGGCTGGGATTAGCGGGAGACTACAATGAGCAGTTCTTC,CASRLGLAGDYNEQFF
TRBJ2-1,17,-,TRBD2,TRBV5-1,TGCGCCAGCAGCTTGGGCGCTAGCGGAACCTCGGGTAATGAGCAGTTCTTC,CASSLGASGTSGNEQFF
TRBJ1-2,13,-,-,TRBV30,TGTGCCTGGAAAAACAGGGAGGGCTATGGCTACACCTTC,CAWKNREGYGYTF
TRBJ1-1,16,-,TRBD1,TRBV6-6,TGTGCCATCTCGACTGGCCAGGGGGCTCATGGGACTGAAGCTTTCTTT,CAISTGQGAHGTEAFF
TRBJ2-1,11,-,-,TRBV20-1,TGCTCCGGGGCAGCTGACAATGAGCAGTTCTTC,CSGAADNEQFF
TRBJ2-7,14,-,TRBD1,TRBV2,TGTGCCAGCAGTTACGACAGGGCCTCCTACGAGCAGTACTTC,CASSYDRASYEQYF
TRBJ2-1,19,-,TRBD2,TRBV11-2,TGTGCCAGCAGCTCCTTTACTAGCGGGATGCGTAGCTCCTACAATGAGCAGTTCTTC,CASSSFTSGMRSSYNEQFF